What follows are 25 T cell receptor beta chains derived from one specimen sequenced in a study of T cells in Graves' hyperthyroidism and ophthalmopathy. TCR beta CDR3 regions were amplified from RNA transcripts. Using the HTBI primer set, a first-round RT-PCR was run on the TCR CDR3. TCRdb re-called the multiplex PCR reads through MiXCR, storing one row per CDR3 protein. The sample carries roughly 500,000 distinct CDR3 sequences, around a quarter recorded once. The sequencing input was blood. These receptors originate from a woman aged 25-40 years with Graves' ophthalmopathy.

The rearrangement uses TRBV4-3 and TRBJ2-7; TRBD1 aligns across 9 bases. CDR3 length equals 17 residues. With V trimmed by 1 base and J by 2 bases, 9 bases remained unmatched. The germline CDR1 and CDR2 sequences are LGHNA and YSLEER. CDR3 residues: CASSQVGTGLFAYEQYF. DNA for the CDR3: TGCGCCAGCAGCCAAGTGGGGACAGGGCTATTCGCCTACGAGCAGTACTTC.

This chain links TRBV11-2 with TRBJ2-2, with no clear D. V shed 7 bases and J shed 0 bases, with 15 bases lying between them. Germline CDR1 and CDR2: SGHAT and FQNNGV. The CDR3 runs to 16 residues. In nucleotides, the CDR3 is TGTGCCAGCATCTTGGGCCAGTATTCGAACACCGGGGAGCTGTTTTTT. Translating it yields CASILGQYSNTGELFF.

V usage is TRBV12-3 or TRBV12-4 and J usage is TRBJ2-2, with a possible D match to TRBD1 (6 bases). Trimming removed 5 bases at V and 3 bases at J, with 19 bases between. This CDR3 has 17 residues. This chain's CDR3 is CASSPILQGVDTGELFF. The CDR3 DNA follows: TGTGCCAGCAGTCCCATCCTACAGGGTGTGGACACCGGGGAGCTGTTTTTT.

This clonotype was seen repeatedly, ten times or more. This chain connects TRBV20-1 to TRBJ1-1; D not certain. Trimming removed 4 bases at V and 2 bases at J, with 8 bases between. The CDR3 is 12 residues long. The germline V gene encodes CDR1 DFQATT and CDR2 SNEGSKA (reference sequence). The CDR3 is CSANYGNTEAFF. The CDR3, as DNA: TGCAGTGCTAATTACGGAAACACTGAAGCTTTCTTT.

This clonotype was counted many times. The chain uses TRBV12-3 or TRBV12-4 and TRBJ1-2, with D hard to call. The CDR3 covers 13 residues. V lost 2 bases and J 6 bases, leaving 10 bases between the germline ends. CDR3 bases: TGTGCCAGCAGTTTACAGGCGCCAGATGGCTACACCTTC. This codes for CASSLQAPDGYTF.

The chain is built from TRBV28 and TRBJ1-5; D perhaps matches TRBD1 (6 bases). V shed 5 bases and J shed 12 bases, with 20 bases lying between them. Germline V CDR1 and CDR2: MDHEN, SYDVKM. The length of the CDR3 is 14 residues. This chain's CDR3 is CASSVTSRDTNQHF. The CDR3 DNA follows: TGTGCCAGCAGTGTTACGTCAAGGGACACCAACCAGCATTTT.

The table lists this clonotype with many counts. The chain employs TRBV30 and TRBJ1-2; D possibly corresponds to TRBD1 (5 bases). V was pared by 7 bases and J by 0 bases, with 15 bases between. CDR3 length: 14 residues. The germline V gene encodes CDR1 GTSNPN and CDR2 SVGIG (reference sequence). CDR3 DNA sequence: TGTGCCTATGCTACCAGGGATCCTAACTATGGCTACACCTTC. Its translation is CAYATRDPNYGYTF.

The V and J genes are TRBV12-3 or TRBV12-4 and TRBJ2-2; 9 bases match TRBD1. This CDR3 is built from 16 residues. Unmatched junction bases numbered 8, after V lost 6 bases and J lost 3 bases. In DNA, the CDR3 is TGTGCCAGCAGCCGAACAGGGGGCGGGTACACCGGGGAGCTGTTTTTT. Translation gives CASSRTGGGYTGELFF.

This clonotype has a count of ten or more. The V call is TRBV20-1, the J call TRBJ1-2, with D perhaps TRBD1 (5 bases). Trimming took 4 bases from V and 7 from J, leaving 16 bases between them. The germline V gene has CDR1 DFQATT and CDR2 SNEGSKA (reference sequence). The CDR3 spans 13 residues. As DNA, the CDR3 is TGCAGTGCTATTGGGGCTGGGGGTACTGGCTACACCTTC. Protein product: CSAIGAGGTGYTF.

The chain links TRBV11-2 to TRBJ1-1, with D perhaps TRBD1 (6 bases). Germline V CDR1 and CDR2: SGHAT, FQNNGV. With 1 base removed from V and 0 bases from J, the gap between germline ends came to 15 bases. The CDR3 consists of 17 residues. The CDR3 here is CASSLVQGPLMNTEAFF. The CDR3 DNA follows: TGTGCCAGCAGCTTAGTTCAGGGGCCACTAATGAACACTGAAGCTTTCTTT.

The table lists this clonotype with many counts. The chain joins TRBV20-1 to TRBJ2-7, with TRBD2 matching 10 bases. The V gene's germline CDR1 is DFQATT and CDR2 SNEGSKA (reference sequence). The CDR3 totals 16 residues. V lost 6 bases and J lost 2; bases outside the gene matches: 13. The DNA for the CDR3 is TGCAGTGCCATTAACCTGCTAGCGGGGGAACCCTACGAGCAGTACTTC. Translating it yields CSAINLLAGEPYEQYF.

This clonotype has at least ten counts. The chain employs TRBV7-2 and TRBJ1-1; D remains ambiguous. Germline V lookup: CDR1 SGHTA, CDR2 FQGNSA. The CDR3 is made up of 12 amino acids. V was pared by 3 bases and J by 7 bases, with 9 bases between. CDR3 in amino acids: CASSLGSLEAFF. The CDR3 DNA sequence: TGTGCCAGCAGCTTGGGCAGCCTTGAAGCTTTCTTT. The full variable domain, with the rest looked up from reference TRBV7-2 and TRBJ1-1, is GAGVSQSPSNKVTEKGKDVELRCDPISGHTALYWYRQSLGQGLEFLIYFQGNSAPDKSGLPSDRFSAERTGGSVSTLTIQRTQQEDSAVYLCASSLGSLEAFFGQGTRLTVV.

This clonotype has a handful of counts. The rearrangement joins TRBV29-1 to TRBJ1-1; TRBD1 might be the D (6 bases). CDR3 length: 15 amino acids. Deletions cut 0 bases from V and 6 bases from J, with 17 bases between. Looked up from germline, CDR1 is SQVTM and CDR2 is ANQGSEA. CDR3 sequence (DNA): TGCAGCGTTGAAGATCTGGGGGGCCACGGGGCTGAAGCTTTCTTT. It yields the protein CSVEDLGGHGAEAFF.

This clonotype was recorded once. V is TRBV6-5 and J is TRBJ2-2; 12 positions agree with TRBD2. V lost 4 bases, J lost 1 base, and 4 bases stayed unmatched. CDR3 length: 17 amino acids. CDR1 is MNHEY and CDR2 is SVGAGI in the germline V gene. The CDR3 bases are TGTGCCAGCAGTTCCATACTAGCGGGAGGGAACACCGGGGAGCTGTTTTTT. Residues: CASSSILAGGNTGELFF.

This clonotype was picked up many times. The chain joins TRBV10-3 to TRBJ1-1; TRBD1 is a possible D gene (5 bases). Germline V gives CDR1 ENHRY, CDR2 SYGVKD. The CDR3 is 14 amino acids. V lost 6 bases to trimming and J lost 0 bases, with 11 bases between them. CDR3 sequence reads: CAIRTQVMNTEAFF. CDR3 sequence (DNA): TGTGCCATCAGGACACAGGTCATGAACACTGAAGCTTTCTTT.

This clonotype was seen many times. The J gene is TRBJ2-7, the V gene TRBV30; the match to TRBD1 covers 8 bases. This CDR3 is 13 amino acids long. V shed 2 bases and J 2 bases; nucleotides not matched to a gene: 2. The V gene's germline CDR1 is GTSNPN and CDR2 SVGIG (reference sequence). The CDR3 sequence is CAWSPQGAYEQYF. The CDR3 nucleotides read TGTGCCTGGAGTCCACAGGGGGCCTACGAGCAGTACTTC. Full variable domain (outside the CDR3, taken from reference TRBV30 and TRBJ2-7): SQTIHQWPATLVQPVGSPLSLECTVEGTSNPNLYWYRQAAGRGLQLLFYSVGIGQISSEVPQNLSASRPQDRQFILSSKKLLLSDSGFYLCAWSPQGAYEQYFGPGTRLTVT.

There are many counts of this clonotype. The chain uses TRBV14 and TRBJ1-2; D not certain. The length of the CDR3 is 13 residues. Germline CDR1 SGHDN, CDR2 FVKESK. V lost 8 bases, J lost 2 bases, and 12 bases lay in between. In DNA, the CDR3 is TGTGCCAGCGGGGAGGGATACAACTATGGCTACACCTTC. Amino acids: CASGEGYNYGYTF.

This clonotype was seen ten or more times. The V call is TRBV12-3 or TRBV12-4, the J call TRBJ2-5; weak D call: TRBD2 (6 bases). CDR3 length: 14 residues. Trimming took off 3 bases at V and 5 bases at J, with 13 bases between the two ends. The CDR3 here is CASSLRGGGETQYF. The CDR3 nucleotides are TGTGCCAGCAGTTTGAGGGGAGGAGGGGAGACCCAGTACTTC.

The chain employs TRBV6-1 and TRBJ1-1, with D possibly matching TRBD1 (6 bases). Per germline, CDR1 MNHNS and CDR2 SASEGT. V was pared by 7 bases and J by 1 base, with 13 bases between. The CDR3 sequence is 14 residues long. CDR3 loop: CASKGTRGNTEAFF. DNA for the CDR3: TGTGCCAGCAAGGGGACAAGAGGGAACACTGAAGCTTTCTTT.

The chain uses TRBV24-1 and TRBJ2-7; D gene unclear. V lost 3 bases to trimming and J lost 6 bases, with 14 bases between them. The CDR3 length is 14 residues. Germline CDR1 KGHDR, CDR2 SFDVKD. The CDR3 DNA reads TGTGCCACCAGTGATAGGACCAAGTCGTCCGAGCAGTACTTC. It is translated as CATSDRTKSSEQYF.

The V gene is TRBV6-1, the J gene TRBJ2-5; 8 bases line up with TRBD1. The CDR3 is 15 amino acids. Per germline, CDR1 MNHNS and CDR2 SASEGT. V trimming: 4 bases; J trimming: 4 bases; junction bases outside the gene matches: 8. The chain's CDR3 is CASSVGTGLLETQYF. The DNA of the CDR3 is TGTGCCAGCAGTGTGGGGACAGGACTGCTAGAGACCCAGTACTTC.

Of note for this clonotype: Relative to the germline gene, one junction end is altered; a read error may explain this. J is TRBJ1-3 and V is TRBV7-2, with 7 bases lining up with TRBD1. The CDR3 covers 15 residues. Germline lookup yields CDR1 SGHTA and CDR2 FQGNSA. CDR3 in DNA: TGTGCCGGCAGCTTAGCGGACAGGCGTGGAAACACCATATATTTT. Amino acids: CAGSLADRRGNTIYF.

The CDR3 DNA reads TGTGCCAGCAGTTACTCAAGAACGGGACAGAGCTATGGCTACACCTTC. This codes for CASSYSRTGQSYGYTF. This rearrangement joins TRBV6-5 to TRBJ1-2, with TRBD1 matching over 7 bases. The germline gives CDR1 MNHEY, CDR2 SVGAGI. After removal of 0 bases from V and 4 bases from J, the junction contained 8 bases not matched to a gene. The CDR3 sequence is 16 residues long.

This rearrangement joins TRBV6-5 to TRBJ2-5, with D hard to call. From germline, CDR1 is MNHEY and CDR2 SVGAGI. The CDR3 loop spans 14 amino acids. The V end was cut by 0 bases, the J end by 5 bases, with 10 bases between. The CDR3 DNA reads as TGTGCCAGCAGTTACTCGGAAGTAGGGGAGACCCAGTACTTC. It encodes CASSYSEVGETQYF.

This clonotype was seen a handful of times. This chain uses TRBV18 with TRBJ2-7, with TRBD1 identical over 7 bases. Unmatched junction bases numbered 11, after V lost 6 bases and J lost 3 bases. This CDR3 region has 15 residues. CDR1 is KGHSH and CDR2 is LQKENI in the germline V gene. Here the CDR3 DNA reads TGTGCCAGCTCCCCCGACAGGGCCGGTGGCTACGAGCAGTACTTC. This encodes CASSPDRAGGYEQYF.